This TCR beta chain was captured by sequencing in a study of regulatory T cells. CDR1 and CDR2 from the germline V gene are MNHNY and SVGAGI (reference sequence). The CDR3 covers 16 residues. Trimming cost V 4 bases and J 0 bases; bases outside gene matches: 6. Primers: 52 TRBV forward and 13 TRBJ reverse. Here immunoSEQ multiplex PCR was the method, and the copy in TCRdb shows in-frame clones only, minus some. This sample has approximately 3,100 clones, with around 96% found just once. Notes on this clone: The target antigen is unknown.

Study-level findings and limits: CD3G-deficient patients' regulatory T cells showed reduced Shannon diversity versus autologous conventional CD4+ and control regulatory cells.

This chain links TRBV6-6 with TRBJ1-3; 7 nucleotides align to TRBD1. This TCR came from a person between 18 and 30 years old with CD3G deficiency. The sequencing sample was made of CD4+ Tregs sorted from blood. The CDR3 DNA is TGTGCCAGCAGTTTACAGGGGTCCCCCTCTGGAAACACCATATATTTT. Its translation: CASSLQGSPSGNTIYF.